This TCR beta chain derives from a study of CD8 T cells in ankylosing spondylitis. In its sample, this clonotype was seen many times. Its antigen is not known. Notes on the study in general: As reported, disease-linked clones showed significant enrichment in matched ankylosing spondylitis synovial fluid.

TCRdb re-derived calls from the 5' RACE reads in MiXCR, one entry per CDR3 protein. The sample gives some 27,000 distinct CDR3 sequences, around 5.2% of which show up once; roughly 1.8% is in the top ten. The TCR originated in a female donor with ankylosing spondylitis or in good health (not recorded which). The sequencing input was blood, either unsorted or a sorted T cell fraction (not recorded which).

CDR3 sequence (DNA): TGTGCCAGCAGCGGACAGGCCACTAACACTGAAGCTTTCTTT. It specifies CASSGQATNTEAFF. This chain joins TRBV9 and TRBJ1-1; the D gene is possibly TRBD1 (6 bases). Between the trimmed V and J ends, which lost 3 bases and 2 bases, there was a span of 11 bases. CDR3 length: 14 residues. The germline CDR1 and CDR2 sequences are SGDLS and YYNGEE. Full variable domain (rest looked up from reference TRBV9 and TRBJ1-1): DSGVTQTPKHLITATGQRVTLRCSPRSGDLSVYWYQQSLDQGLQFLIQYYNGEERAKGNILERFSAQQFPDLHSELNLSSLELGDSALYFCASSGQATNTEAFFGQGTRLTVV.